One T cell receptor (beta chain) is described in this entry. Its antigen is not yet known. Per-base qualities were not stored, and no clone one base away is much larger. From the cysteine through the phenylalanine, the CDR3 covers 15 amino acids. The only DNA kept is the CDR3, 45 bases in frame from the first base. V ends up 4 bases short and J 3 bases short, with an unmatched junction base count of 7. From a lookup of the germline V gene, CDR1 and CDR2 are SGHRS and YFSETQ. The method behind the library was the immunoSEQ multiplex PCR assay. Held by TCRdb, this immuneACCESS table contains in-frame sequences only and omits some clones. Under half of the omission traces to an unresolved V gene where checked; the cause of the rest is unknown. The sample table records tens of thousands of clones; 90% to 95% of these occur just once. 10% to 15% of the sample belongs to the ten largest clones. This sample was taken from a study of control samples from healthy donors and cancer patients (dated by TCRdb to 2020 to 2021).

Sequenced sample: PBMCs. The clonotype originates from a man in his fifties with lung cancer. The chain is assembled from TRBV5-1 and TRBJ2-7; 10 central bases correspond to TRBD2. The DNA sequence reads TGCGCCAGCAGCCCTACCGGGACTAGCGTCTACGAGCAGTACTTC. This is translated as CASSPTGTSVYEQYF. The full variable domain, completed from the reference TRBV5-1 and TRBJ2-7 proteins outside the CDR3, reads KAGVTQTPRYLIKTRGQQVTLSCSPISGHRSVSWYQQTPGQGLQFLFEYFSETQRNKGNFPGRFSGRQFSNSRSEMNVSTLELGDSALYLCASSPTGTSVYEQYFGPGTRLTVT.